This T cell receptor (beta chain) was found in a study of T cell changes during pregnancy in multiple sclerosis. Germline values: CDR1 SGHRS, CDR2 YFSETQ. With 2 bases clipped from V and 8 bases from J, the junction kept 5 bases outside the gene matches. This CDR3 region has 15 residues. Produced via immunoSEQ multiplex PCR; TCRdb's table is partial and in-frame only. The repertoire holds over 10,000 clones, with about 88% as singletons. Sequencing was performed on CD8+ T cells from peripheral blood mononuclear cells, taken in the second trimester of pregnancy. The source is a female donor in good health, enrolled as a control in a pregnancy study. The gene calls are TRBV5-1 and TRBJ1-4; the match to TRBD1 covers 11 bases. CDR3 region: CASSFQGQGGEKLFF. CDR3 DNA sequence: TGCGCCAGCAGCTTCCAGGGACAGGGGGGGGAAAAACTGTTTTTT.